This T cell receptor beta chain originates from a study of T cells in localized non-small cell lung cancer. The table lists this clone with a few counts. Its antigen is not identified. Findings of the study overall: There was higher T cell clonality in uninvolved adjacent lung than in tumor, and it was highest there. In adjacent lung appeared a median approximately 61 of the top 100 tumor clones. A raised T cell density in blood coincided with lengthier overall survival. Because only a single region of the tumor was sequenced, heterogeneity remains possible.

Trimming took 3 bases from V and 4 from J, leaving 9 bases between them. The CDR3 runs to 13 residues. The germline V gene encodes CDR1 LNHDA and CDR2 SQIVND (reference sequence). Libraries were prepared by immunoSEQ multiplex PCR; TCRdb keeps only in-frame clonotypes and omits some of them. Counted here are tens of thousands of clones, around 80% occurring once; the ten biggest clones make up around 16%. Sequencing was performed on peripheral blood, taken before any cancer treatment. The receptor's source is a male donor at least 60 years old with stage III squamous cell lung carcinoma. This chain joins TRBV19 and TRBJ1-1; no clear D gene. Here the CDR3 reads CASSIRTGTEAFF. Here the CDR3 DNA reads TGTGCCAGTAGTATCAGAACGGGCACTGAAGCTTTCTTT.